These 2 T cell receptor beta chains came from one sample sequenced in a study of OX40 agonist ivuxolimab in advanced cancers. TCRdb keeps only in-frame clones here, not all; method: immunoSEQ multiplex PCR. The sample consists of some 52,000 clones, roughly 84% of them appearing once. The sample here was CD4+ or CD8+ T cells sorted from blood, taken in a trial of the OX40 agonist ivuxolimab. All receptors come from an adult with an advanced solid tumor such as melanoma, head and neck, liver or kidney cancer.

This chain links TRBV2 with TRBJ2-1, with a weak D call TRBD2 (5 bases). CDR1 is SNHLY and CDR2 is FYNNEI in the germline V gene. V lost 3 bases to trimming and J lost 9 bases, with 12 bases between them. The CDR3 is 13 amino acids. CDR3 amino acids: CASSDRGLGEQFF. The CDR3 DNA follows: TGTGCCAGCAGTGATCGCGGGTTAGGTGAGCAGTTCTTC.

J is TRBJ1-2 and V is TRBV29-1, with D hard to call. Trimming removed 0 bases from V and 2 bases from J, with 10 bases in between. CDR1 and CDR2 from the germline V gene are SQVTM and ANQGSEA. The CDR3 sequence is 14 residues long. The CDR3 region is CSVEDERTNYGYTF. The CDR3 nucleotides are TGCAGCGTTGAAGATGAGAGGACGAACTATGGCTACACCTTC.